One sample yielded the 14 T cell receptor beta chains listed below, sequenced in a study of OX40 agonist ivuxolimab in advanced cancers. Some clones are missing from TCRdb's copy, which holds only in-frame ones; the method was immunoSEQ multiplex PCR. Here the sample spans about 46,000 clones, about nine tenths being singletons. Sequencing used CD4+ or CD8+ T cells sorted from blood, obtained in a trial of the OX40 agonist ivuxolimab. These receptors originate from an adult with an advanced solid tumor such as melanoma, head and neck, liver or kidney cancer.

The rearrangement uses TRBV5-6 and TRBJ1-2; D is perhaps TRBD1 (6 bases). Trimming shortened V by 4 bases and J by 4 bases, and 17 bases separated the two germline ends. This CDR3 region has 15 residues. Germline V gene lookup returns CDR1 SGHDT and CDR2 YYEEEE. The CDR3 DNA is TGTGCCAGCAGCGCTCCAGGGGACTTTATCTATGGCTACACCTTC. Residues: CASSAPGDFIYGYTF.

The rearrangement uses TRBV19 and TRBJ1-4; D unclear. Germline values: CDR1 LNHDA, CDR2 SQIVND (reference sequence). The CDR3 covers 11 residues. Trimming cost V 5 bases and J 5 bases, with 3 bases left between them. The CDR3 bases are TGTGCCAGTAGTGTAAATGAAAAACTGTTTTTT. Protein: CASSVNEKLFF.

The DNA of the CDR3 is TGTGCCAGCAGCCCGGAGGACAGGGTCTCCTACGAGCAGTACTTC. This codes for CASSPEDRVSYEQYF. The chain couples TRBV6-5 to TRBJ2-7; 8 bases match TRBD1. The germline gives CDR1 MNHEY, CDR2 SVGAGI. The CDR3 spans 15 residues. The J segment lost 0 bases and the V segment lost 6 bases, leaving 7 bases of the junction unmatched.

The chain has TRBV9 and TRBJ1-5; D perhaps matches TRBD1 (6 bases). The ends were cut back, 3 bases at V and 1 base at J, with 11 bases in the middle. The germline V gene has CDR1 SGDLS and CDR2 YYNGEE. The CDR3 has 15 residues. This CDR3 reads CASSASGDSNQPQHF. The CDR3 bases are TGTGCCAGCAGCGCATCAGGGGACAGCAATCAGCCCCAGCATTTT.

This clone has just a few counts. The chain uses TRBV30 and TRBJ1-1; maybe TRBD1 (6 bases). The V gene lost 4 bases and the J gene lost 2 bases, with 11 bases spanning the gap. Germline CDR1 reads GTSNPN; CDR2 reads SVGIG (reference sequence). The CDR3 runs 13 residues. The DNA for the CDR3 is TGTGCCTGGACGACAGGAGCTAACACTGAAGCTTTCTTT. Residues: CAWTTGANTEAFF. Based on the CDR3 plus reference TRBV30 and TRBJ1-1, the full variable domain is SQTIHQWPATLVQPVGSPLSLECTVEGTSNPNLYWYRQAAGRGLQLLFYSVGIGQISSEVPQNLSASRPQDRQFILSSKKLLLSDSGFYLCAWTTGANTEAFFGQGTRLTVV.

The DNA for the CDR3 is TGCGCCAGCAGCTTTGCCGGGCTGAACACTGAAGCTTTCTTT. Protein sequence: CASSFAGLNTEAFF. The chain recombines TRBV5-1 with TRBJ1-1; D remains ambiguous. Germline-derived CDR1 and CDR2 are SGHRS and YFSETQ. The CDR3 length is 14 residues. V lost 2 bases and J lost 0, with 8 bases in between.

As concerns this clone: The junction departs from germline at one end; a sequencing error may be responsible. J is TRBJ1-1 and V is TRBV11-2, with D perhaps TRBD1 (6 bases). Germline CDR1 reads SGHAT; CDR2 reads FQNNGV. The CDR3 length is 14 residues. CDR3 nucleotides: TGTGCCAGTAAACCCGTTACAGGGAACACTGAAGCTCTCTTT. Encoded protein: CASKPVTGNTEALF.

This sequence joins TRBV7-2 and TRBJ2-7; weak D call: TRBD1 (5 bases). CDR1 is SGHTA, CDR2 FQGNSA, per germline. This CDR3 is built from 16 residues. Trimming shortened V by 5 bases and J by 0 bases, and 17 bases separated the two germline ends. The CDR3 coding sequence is TGTGCCAGCAGCCCATCTTCCGGCGACAGCTCCTACGAGCAGTACTTC. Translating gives CASSPSSGDSSYEQYF.

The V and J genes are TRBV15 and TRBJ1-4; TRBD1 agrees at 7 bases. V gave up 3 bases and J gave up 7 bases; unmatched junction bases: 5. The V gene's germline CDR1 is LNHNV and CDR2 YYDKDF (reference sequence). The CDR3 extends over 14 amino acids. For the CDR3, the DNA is TGTGCCACCAGCAGGGGGACAGCAGGTGAAAAACTGTTTTTT. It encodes CATSRGTAGEKLFF.

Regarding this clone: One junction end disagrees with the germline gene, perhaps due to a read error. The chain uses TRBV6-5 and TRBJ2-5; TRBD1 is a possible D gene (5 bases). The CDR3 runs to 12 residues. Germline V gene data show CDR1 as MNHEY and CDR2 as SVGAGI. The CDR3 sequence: CASSTDYRLWNF. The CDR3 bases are TGTGCCAGCAGTACCGATTACAGGTTGTGGAACTTC.

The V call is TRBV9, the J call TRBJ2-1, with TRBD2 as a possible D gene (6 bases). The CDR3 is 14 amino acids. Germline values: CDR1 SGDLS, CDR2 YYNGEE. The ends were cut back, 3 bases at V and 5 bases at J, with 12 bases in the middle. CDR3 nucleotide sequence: TGTGCCAGCAGCGCGGAGACTAGTCACAATGAGCAGTTCTTC. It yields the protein CASSAETSHNEQFF.

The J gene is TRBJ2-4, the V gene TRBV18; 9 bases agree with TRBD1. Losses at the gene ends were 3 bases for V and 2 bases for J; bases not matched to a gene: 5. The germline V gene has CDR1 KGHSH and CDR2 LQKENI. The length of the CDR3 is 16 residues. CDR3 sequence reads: CASSPAGTGTKNIQYF. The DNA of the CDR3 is TGTGCCAGCTCACCGGCTGGGACAGGGACCAAAAACATTCAGTACTTC.

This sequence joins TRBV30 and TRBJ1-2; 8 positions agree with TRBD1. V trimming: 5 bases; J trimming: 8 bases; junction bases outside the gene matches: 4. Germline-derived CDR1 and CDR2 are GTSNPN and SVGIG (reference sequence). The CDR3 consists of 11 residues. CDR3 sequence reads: CAWGQGGGYTF. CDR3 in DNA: TGTGCCTGGGGACAGGGAGGGGGCTACACCTTC.

CDR3 loop: CASSYIGYQETQYF. CDR3 in DNA: TGTGCCAGCAGTTACATCGGGTACCAAGAGACCCAGTACTTC. This chain links TRBV6-5 with TRBJ2-5; D is unresolved. V gave up 2 bases and J gave up 0 bases, with 7 bases separating them. The CDR3 totals 14 residues. CDR1 and CDR2 (germline): MNHEY, SVGAGI.